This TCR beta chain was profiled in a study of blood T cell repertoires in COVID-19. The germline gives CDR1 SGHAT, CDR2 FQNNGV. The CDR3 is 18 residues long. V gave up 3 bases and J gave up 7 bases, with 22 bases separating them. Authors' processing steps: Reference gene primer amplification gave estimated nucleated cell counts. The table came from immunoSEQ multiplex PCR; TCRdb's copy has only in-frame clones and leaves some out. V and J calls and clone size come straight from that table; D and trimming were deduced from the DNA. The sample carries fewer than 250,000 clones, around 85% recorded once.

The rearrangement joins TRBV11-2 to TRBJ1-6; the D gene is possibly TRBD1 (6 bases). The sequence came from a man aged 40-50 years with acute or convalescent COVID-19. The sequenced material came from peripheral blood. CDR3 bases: TGTGCCAGCAGCTTCCCACGAGGTTCGGGGGGCAGGAATTCACCCCTCCACTTT. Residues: CASSFPRGSGGRNSPLHF.